The source of this T cell receptor beta chain is a study of blood T cells in healthy people across ages. Study results and caveats: Comparison with aged donors showed that long-lived donors had more naive CD4+ cells and higher diversity. Age showed a roughly linear inverse relationship with TCR beta diversity per million T cells.

A second PCR of 7 to 11 cycles used a sample-barcoded 5' primer and a J-beta primer mix. TCRdb re-called the 5' RACE reads with MiXCR, one entry per CDR3 protein. In the table there are approximately 850,000 distinct CDR3 sequences, about 62% of which are singletons. Concerning this clonotype itself: What it recognizes is unknown.

Germline loops: CDR1 LGHDT, CDR2 YNNKEL (reference sequence). The V end lost 3 bases, the J end lost 14 bases, and 17 bases lay between the germline ends. CDR3 size: 14 residues. The rearrangement uses TRBV3-1 and TRBJ1-6; D perhaps matches TRBD1 (5 bases). What was sequenced was blood. The receptor's source is a young man in good health. CDR3 bases: TGTGCCAGCAGCCAGGGGCAGGGTGGTGGGGCCCTCCACTTT. It specifies CASSQGQGGGALHF.